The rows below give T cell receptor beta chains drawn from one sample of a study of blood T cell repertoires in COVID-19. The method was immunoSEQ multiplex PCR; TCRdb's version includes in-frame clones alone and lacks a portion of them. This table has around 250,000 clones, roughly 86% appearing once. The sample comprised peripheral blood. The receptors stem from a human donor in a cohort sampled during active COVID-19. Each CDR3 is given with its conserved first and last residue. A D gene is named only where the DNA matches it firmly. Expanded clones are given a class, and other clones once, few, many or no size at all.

CDR3 DNA: TGTGCCAGCAGTAAGAGAGAGGTCTATGGCTACACCTTC; CDR3 protein: CASSKREVYGYTF; clone size: NA; CDR3 length: 13; J gene: TRBJ1-2; V gene: TRBV7-2; D gene: NA
CDR3 DNA: TGTGCCAGCAGTTTAAATCCTCGGGGGCAGTTCTTC; CDR3 protein: CASSLNPRGQFF; clone size: once; CDR3 length: 12; J gene: TRBJ2-1; V gene: TRBV28; D gene: NA
CDR3 DNA: TGTGCCAGCAGTTTATACCCGGGTGAGCAGTTCTTC; CDR3 protein: CASSLYPGEQFF; clone size: few; CDR3 length: 12; J gene: TRBJ2-1; V gene: TRBV28; D gene: NA
CDR3 DNA: TGTGCCAGTAGTGAAGAACAACCGGGACAGGGGGCGGGTTGGCCTGAAGCTTTCTTT; CDR3 protein: CASSEEQPGQGAGWPEAFF; clone size: NA; CDR3 length: 19; J gene: TRBJ1-1; V gene: TRBV19; D gene: TRBD1
CDR3 DNA: TGTGCCAGCAGTCGTAATGAAAAACTGTTTTTT; CDR3 protein: CASSRNEKLFF; clone size: NA; CDR3 length: 11; J gene: TRBJ1-4; V gene: TRBV6-2/TRBV6-3; D gene: NA
CDR3 DNA: TGTGCCAGTAGTACAGCAGGTTACCGAAACCAAGAGACCCAGTACTTC; CDR3 protein: CASSTAGYRNQETQYF; clone size: NA; CDR3 length: 16; J gene: TRBJ2-5; V gene: TRBV19; D gene: NA
CDR3 DNA: TGCGCCAGCAGCCAAGATTCGGCCGGGGAGCTGTTTTTT; CDR3 protein: CASSQDSAGELFF; clone size: NA; CDR3 length: 13; J gene: TRBJ2-2; V gene: TRBV4-3; D gene: NA
CDR3 DNA: TGTGCCAGCAGCTTAGCGGGAGTGCGCGAGCAGTACTTC; CDR3 protein: CASSLAGVREQYF; clone size: NA; CDR3 length: 13; J gene: TRBJ2-7; V gene: TRBV5-4; D gene: TRBD2
CDR3 DNA: TGTGCCAGCAGCCTAAGGGATGATGGGCGGGGGCCCTTCGTCGAGCAGTACTTC; CDR3 protein: CASSLRDDGRGPFVEQYF; clone size: NA; CDR3 length: 18; J gene: TRBJ2-7; V gene: TRBV14; D gene: NA
CDR3 DNA: TGCGCCAGCAGCTTGGCCGGGACAGAGCCCCAGCATTTT; CDR3 protein: CASSLAGTEPQHF; clone size: NA; CDR3 length: 13; J gene: TRBJ1-5; V gene: TRBV5-1; D gene: TRBD1
CDR3 DNA: TGTGCCAGCAGCGTATACCCGGTGCGGAATGAGCAGTTCTTC; CDR3 protein: CASSVYPVRNEQFF; clone size: NA; CDR3 length: 14; J gene: TRBJ2-1; V gene: TRBV9; D gene: NA
CDR3 DNA: TGTGCCAGTAGTATAGGGGCGGGAATGAACACTGAAGCTTTCTTT; CDR3 protein: CASSIGAGMNTEAFF; clone size: NA; CDR3 length: 15; J gene: TRBJ1-1; V gene: TRBV19; D gene: NA
CDR3 DNA: TGCGCCAGCAGCTACCGGGACAGCCCAGCCTATGGCTACACCTTC; CDR3 protein: CASSYRDSPAYGYTF; clone size: NA; CDR3 length: 15; J gene: TRBJ1-2; V gene: TRBV5-1; D gene: TRBD1
CDR3 DNA: TGTGCCAGCAGCGGTGGGCCGGGACAGGGGACGGCAGTAGATACGCAGTATTTT; CDR3 protein: CASSGGPGQGTAVDTQYF; clone size: once; CDR3 length: 18; J gene: TRBJ2-3; V gene: TRBV9; D gene: TRBD1
CDR3 DNA: TGTGCCAGCGCAAGTTTACCAGTTAACTATGGCTACACCTTC; CDR3 protein: CASASLPVNYGYTF; clone size: NA; CDR3 length: 14; J gene: TRBJ1-2; V gene: TRBV27; D gene: NA
CDR3 DNA: TGTGCCAGCAGTCCGCCGGGGGGGGCTGGAAACACCATATATTTT; CDR3 protein: CASSPPGGAGNTIYF; clone size: NA; CDR3 length: 15; J gene: TRBJ1-3; V gene: TRBV6-5; D gene: NA
CDR3 DNA: TGTGCCAGCAGCTTGACTAGCGGATACACAGATACGCAGTATTTT; CDR3 protein: CASSLTSGYTDTQYF; clone size: NA; CDR3 length: 15; J gene: TRBJ2-3; V gene: TRBV7-3; D gene: TRBD2
CDR3 DNA: TGTGCCAGCAGCGCGTTTAACACTGAAGCTTTCTTT; CDR3 protein: CASSAFNTEAFF; clone size: NA; CDR3 length: 12; J gene: TRBJ1-1; V gene: TRBV9; D gene: NA
CDR3 DNA: TGTGCCACCAGTGACTCCTCTTGGGGGGAAGAGACCCAGTACTTC; CDR3 protein: CATSDSSWGEETQYF; clone size: NA; CDR3 length: 15; J gene: TRBJ2-5; V gene: TRBV24-1; D gene: NA
CDR3 DNA: TGTGCCAGCAGCCAAGAAGTCCGGGGAAAACTGTTTTTT; CDR3 protein: CASSQEVRGKLFF; clone size: NA; CDR3 length: 13; J gene: TRBJ1-4; V gene: TRBV3-1/TRBV3-2; D gene: NA
CDR3 DNA: TGCGCCAGCAGCTTGGGCGGTCCCTACGAGCAGTACTTC; CDR3 protein: CASSLGGPYEQYF; clone size: NA; CDR3 length: 13; J gene: TRBJ2-7; V gene: TRBV5-1; D gene: NA
CDR3 DNA: TGTGCCTCAGGACAGGGCTCCTACGAGCAGTACTTC; CDR3 protein: CASGQGSYEQYF; clone size: NA; CDR3 length: 12; J gene: TRBJ2-7; V gene: TRBV24-1; D gene: TRBD1
CDR3 DNA: TGTGCCAGCAGTTCCCTTCCGGGCACCATATATTTT; CDR3 protein: CASSSLPGTIYF; clone size: NA; CDR3 length: 12; J gene: TRBJ1-3; V gene: TRBV6-2/TRBV6-3; D gene: NA
CDR3 DNA: TGTGCCAGCAGCTTAACTAGCGCAGATACGCAGTATTTT; CDR3 protein: CASSLTSADTQYF; clone size: NA; CDR3 length: 13; J gene: TRBJ2-3; V gene: TRBV7-3; D gene: NA
CDR3 DNA: TGTGCCAGCAGTTACGAAAGGGGGCCCGATGCGAACACTGAAGCTTTCTTT; CDR3 protein: CASSYERGPDANTEAFF; clone size: NA; CDR3 length: 17; J gene: TRBJ1-1; V gene: TRBV6-2/TRBV6-3; D gene: TRBD1
CDR3 DNA: TGTGCTAGTGGCCTTATTATAGGACAGGGGAAGACTGAAGCTTTCTTT; CDR3 protein: CASGLIIGQGKTEAFF; clone size: NA; CDR3 length: 16; J gene: TRBJ1-1; V gene: TRBV12-5; D gene: TRBD1
CDR3 DNA: TGTGCCAGCTCACCTGTAGAATCTGGAAACACCATATATTTT; CDR3 protein: CASSPVESGNTIYF; clone size: NA; CDR3 length: 14; J gene: TRBJ1-3; V gene: TRBV18; D gene: NA
CDR3 DNA: TGTGCCAGCAGCTTCGGACTAGCATCAATTGAGCAGTACTTC; CDR3 protein: CASSFGLASIEQYF; clone size: NA; CDR3 length: 14; J gene: TRBJ2-7; V gene: TRBV7-9; D gene: TRBD2
CDR3 DNA: TGTGCCAGCAGTCGGGGACAGCCCGACTATGGCTACACCTTC; CDR3 protein: CASSRGQPDYGYTF; clone size: NA; CDR3 length: 14; J gene: TRBJ1-2; V gene: TRBV6-5; D gene: TRBD1
CDR3 DNA: TGCAGCGTACGGGACAGGTCTAATGAAAAACTGTTTTTT; CDR3 protein: CSVRDRSNEKLFF; clone size: NA; CDR3 length: 13; J gene: TRBJ1-4; V gene: TRBV29-1; D gene: TRBD1
CDR3 DNA: TGCGCCAGCAGCCAAGATCGGCGGGCGTCCTACGAGCAGTACTTC; CDR3 protein: CASSQDRRASYEQYF; clone size: NA; CDR3 length: 15; J gene: TRBJ2-7; V gene: TRBV4-3; D gene: NA
CDR3 DNA: TGTGCCAGCAGCACGACAGGGATTGGGATTGATGAGGAACTGTTTTTT; CDR3 protein: CASSTTGIGIDEELFF; clone size: NA; CDR3 length: 16; J gene: TRBJ1-4; V gene: TRBV28; D gene: TRBD1
CDR3 DNA: TGTGCCAGCAGCTCCGGCACAGATACGCAGTATTTT; CDR3 protein: CASSSGTDTQYF; clone size: NA; CDR3 length: 12; J gene: TRBJ2-3; V gene: TRBV5-5; D gene: NA
CDR3 DNA: TGTGCCAGCAGTTTCCGGGGGGGATACAATCAGCCCCAGCATTTT; CDR3 protein: CASSFRGGYNQPQHF; clone size: NA; CDR3 length: 15; J gene: TRBJ1-5; V gene: TRBV28; D gene: NA
CDR3 DNA: TGTGCCAGCTCATACTCGAACACCGGGGAGCTGTTTTTT; CDR3 protein: CASSYSNTGELFF; clone size: NA; CDR3 length: 13; J gene: TRBJ2-2; V gene: TRBV18; D gene: NA